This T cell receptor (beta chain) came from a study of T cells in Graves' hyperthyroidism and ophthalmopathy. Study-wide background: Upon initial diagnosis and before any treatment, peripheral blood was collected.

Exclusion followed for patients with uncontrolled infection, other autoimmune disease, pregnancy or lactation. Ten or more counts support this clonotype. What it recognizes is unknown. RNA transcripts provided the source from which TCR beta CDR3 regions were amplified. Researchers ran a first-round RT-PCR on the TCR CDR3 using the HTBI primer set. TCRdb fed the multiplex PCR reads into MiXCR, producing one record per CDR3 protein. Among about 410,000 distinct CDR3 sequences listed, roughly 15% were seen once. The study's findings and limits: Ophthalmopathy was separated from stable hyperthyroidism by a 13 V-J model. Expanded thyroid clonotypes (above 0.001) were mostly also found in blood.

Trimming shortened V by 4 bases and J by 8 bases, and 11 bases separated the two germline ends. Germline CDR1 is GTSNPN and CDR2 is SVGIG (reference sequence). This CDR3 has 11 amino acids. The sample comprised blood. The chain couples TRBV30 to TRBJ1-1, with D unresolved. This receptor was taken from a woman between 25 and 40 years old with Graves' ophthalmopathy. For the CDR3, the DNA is TGTGCCTGGACCCGCCAGGCCGAAGCTTTCTTT. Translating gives CAWTRQAEAFF.